This T cell receptor (beta chain) emerged from a study of blood T cells in healthy people across ages. Study-wide results and caveats: Long-lived donors carried more naive CD4+ cells and greater diversity than aged donors.

Alongside a J-beta primer mix, a sample-barcoded 5' primer served in a second PCR lasting about 6 to 11 cycles. A template-switch adaptor that had 12 random nucleotides put a tag on each cDNA molecule. TCRdb called the 5' RACE reads again in MiXCR, with one record for every CDR3 protein. Of some 560,000 distinct CDR3 sequences detected, roughly a quarter appear once; the ten largest clones hold 3% to 4%. The CDR3 runs to 13 residues. Germline V gene data show CDR1 as DFQATT and CDR2 as SNEGSKA (reference sequence). As regards this clonotype: Its antigen remains unidentified. The junction departs from the called germline gene at one end, perhaps through a read error.

These data were also filed under a second study, of T cells of mothers and their children. That publication notes: Extracted RNA, in its entirety, went into cDNA synthesis at approximately 1.5 ug per 15 ul. Sequencing returned over 8 million TCR beta CDR3 reads per mother and about 2.9 million per child.

Source material: blood. The source of this sequence is a boy aged 2 to 10 in good health. This rearrangement joins TRBV20-1 to TRBJ1-4, with D unresolved. The CDR3 bases are TGCAGTGCCAGAGACGGCTACCATGAAAAACTGTTTTTT. Protein: CSARDGYHEKLFF.